The rows below give T cell receptor beta chains drawn from one sample of a study of shared clonotypes between healthy human individuals. Produced via immunoSEQ multiplex PCR; TCRdb's table is partial and in-frame only. The sample yields around 2.1 million clones, more than 85% seen once. The sample comprised naive CD8+ T cells from PBMCs. Receptor source: a man aged 18 to 35 in good health. Some clones in this sample may be carry-over from other donors' samples. The CDR3 runs from the conserved cysteine through the conserved F or W. The D gene is left open where the match is weak. Some rows mark clone size as missing; the rest say once, few, many or name a class of expanded clone.

D	size	J	V	CDR3	DNA
NA	once	TRBJ2-1	TRBV28	CAIQTGTPYNEQFF	TGTGCCATCCAAACCGGGACACCGTACAATGAGCAGTTCTTC
TRBD1	once	TRBJ1-2	TRBV5-4	CASSQDRALYGYTF	TGTGCCAGCAGCCAGGACAGGGCGCTCTATGGCTACACCTTC
NA	NA	TRBJ2-2	TRBV5-5	CASSLDQGGGELFF	TGTGCCAGCAGCTTGGATCAGGGTGGCGGGGAGCTGTTTTTT
NA	NA	TRBJ1-5	TRBV27	CASNFGRYSNQPQHF	TGTGCCAGCAATTTTGGGCGTTATAGCAATCAGCCCCAGCATTTT
NA	NA	TRBJ2-7	TRBV11-2	CASSATRGGPYEQYF	TGTGCCAGCAGCGCAACCCGTGGGGGCCCCTACGAGCAGTACTTC
NA	NA	TRBJ2-3	TRBV19	CASSAERIRTDTQYF	TGTGCCAGTAGTGCCGAGCGGATACGCACAGATACGCAGTATTTT
NA	NA	TRBJ2-3	TRBV7-9	CASSAEESWPDTQYF	TGTGCCAGCAGTGCGGAGGAGAGCTGGCCAGATACGCAGTATTTT
NA	NA	TRBJ2-5	TRBV7-8	CASSNLETQYF	TGTGCCAGCAGCAACCTAGAGACCCAGTACTTC
TRBD1	NA	TRBJ2-2	TRBV28	CASTTGLSGELFF	TGTGCCAGCACGACAGGGTTATCCGGGGAGCTGTTTTTT
NA	NA	TRBJ2-2	TRBV5-6	CASSAGGPGGELFF	TGTGCCAGCAGCGCCGGAGGGCCGGGCGGGGAGCTGTTTTTT
NA	once	TRBJ1-5	TRBV2	CASSEEPGGKYSNQPQHF	TGTGCCAGCAGTGAAGAACCTGGAGGGAAGTATAGCAATCAGCCCCAGCATTTT
NA	NA	TRBJ1-5	TRBV4-1	CASSPLAGGNQPQHF	TGCGCCAGCAGCCCCCTGGCGGGGGGCAATCAGCCCCAGCATTTT
NA	once	TRBJ1-1	TRBV18	CASSPRTQDNTEAFF	TGTGCCAGCTCACCCCGGACGCAGGATAACACTGAAGCTTTCTTT
NA	NA	TRBJ1-1	TRBV14	CASSQWGEGTEAFF	TGTGCCAGCAGCCAATGGGGGGAGGGTACTGAAGCTTTCTTT
TRBD1	NA	TRBJ2-7	TRBV6-1	CASRDRDRAYEQYF	TGTGCCAGTCGGGACCGGGACAGGGCCTACGAGCAGTACTTC
TRBD2	NA	TRBJ2-1	TRBV5-1	CASSISSGRNYNEQFF	TGCGCCAGCAGTATATCTAGCGGGAGAAATTACAATGAGCAGTTCTTC
NA	NA	TRBJ2-2	TRBV6-5	CASSAQGGAGELFF	TGTGCCAGCAGTGCACAGGGGGGGGCCGGGGAGCTGTTTTTT
NA	NA	TRBJ2-2	TRBV27	CASSLTENTGELFF	TGTGCCAGCAGTTTAACGGAAAACACCGGGGAGCTGTTTTTT
TRBD1	NA	TRBJ2-7	TRBV4-2	CASSPKQGAEQYF	TGTGCCAGCAGCCCTAAACAGGGGGCAGAGCAGTACTTC
NA	few	TRBJ1-4	TRBV7-6	CASSLPLGPLSF	TGTGCCAGCAGCTTACCTCTCGGGCCTCTCTCTTTT
NA	NA	TRBJ2-5	TRBV11-2	CASSLVVWEETQYF	TGTGCCAGCAGCTTAGTAGTGTGGGAGGAGACCCAGTACTTC
NA	NA	TRBJ2-7	TRBV28	CASSLLVDAYEQYF	TGTGCCAGCAGTTTATTGGTGGACGCCTACGAGCAGTACTTC
NA	NA	TRBJ2-5	TRBV27	CASSFGPEGETQYF	TGTGCCAGCAGTTTTGGCCCGGAAGGGGAGACCCAGTACTTC
NA	NA	TRBJ1-1	TRBV9	CASSVAPGVPNTEAFF	TGTGCCAGCAGCGTAGCCCCAGGAGTGCCGAACACTGAAGCTTTCTTT
NA	once	TRBJ1-2	TRBV5-6	CASSLDRSYTF	TGTGCCAGCAGCTTGGATAGGTCCTACACCTTC
NA	NA	TRBJ2-7	TRBV7-8	CASSRRDLSSYEQYF	TGTGCCAGCAGCAGGCGAGACCTAAGCTCCTACGAGCAGTACTTC
TRBD1	once	TRBJ2-7	TRBV4-3	CASSPGTDFYEQYF	TGCGCCAGCAGCCCCGGGACAGACTTTTACGAGCAGTACTTC
NA	NA	TRBJ1-5	TRBV19	CASTWGLYSNQPQHF	TGTGCCAGTACATGGGGATTATATAGCAATCAGCCCCAGCATTTT
NA	NA	TRBJ2-7	TRBV11-2	CASSLGPAWRGKYEQYF	TGTGCCAGCAGCTTAGGCCCCGCTTGGAGGGGAAAATACGAGCAGTACTTC
TRBD2	NA	TRBJ2-3	TRBV5-1	CASRVEASGRRVTDTQYF	TGCGCCAGCAGGGTTGAGGCCAGCGGGAGGAGAGTCACAGATACGCAGTATTTT
NA	NA	TRBJ2-5	TRBV7-8	CASGWYGETQYF	TGTGCCAGCGGTTGGTACGGGGAGACCCAGTACTTC
NA	NA	TRBJ1-5	TRBV28	CASSFGGNHQPQHF	TGTGCCAGCAGTTTCGGGGGCAATCATCAGCCCCAGCATTTT
TRBD2	NA	TRBJ2-7	TRBV9	CASSVAWGGSYEQYF	TGTGCCAGCAGCGTAGCGTGGGGGGGATCCTACGAGCAGTACTTC